The 32 T cell receptor beta chains below all came from one sample that was sequenced in a study of blood T cell repertoires in COVID-19. Produced via immunoSEQ multiplex PCR; TCRdb's table is partial and in-frame only. Of roughly 290,000 clones in the sample, approximately 86% were seen once. Material: peripheral blood. The receptors were gathered from a woman in her forties or fifties with active or convalescent COVID-19.

The V and J genes are TRBV9 and TRBJ2-1; 9 bases align to TRBD2. Per the germline V gene, CDR1 is SGDLS and CDR2 is YYNGEE. This CDR3 is built from 15 residues. Unmatched junction bases numbered 7, after V lost 1 base and J lost 8 bases. CDR3 nucleotide sequence: TGTGCCAGCAGCGTAAAAGCGGGAGGCGACGATGAGCAGTTCTTC. Protein product: CASSVKAGGDDEQFF.

This chain joins TRBV2 and TRBJ2-7; 7 bases map to TRBD2. Germline CDR1 SNHLY, CDR2 FYNNEI. V lost 0 bases and J lost 4; bases outside the gene matches: 0. The length of the CDR3 is 13 residues. The CDR3 sequence is CASSEAREYEQYF. CDR3 DNA: TGTGCCAGCAGTGAAGCGCGGGAGTACGAGCAGTACTTC.

The chain couples TRBV6-5 to TRBJ1-1, with 7 bases identical to TRBD1. CDR3 length: 15 residues. Germline V gene sequence: CDR1 MNHEY, CDR2 SVGAGI. Trimming cost V 2 bases and J 0 bases; bases outside gene matches: 3. CDR3 DNA sequence: TGTGCCAGCAGTTACCGACAGGGAATGAACACTGAAGCTTTCTTT. Its protein product is CASSYRQGMNTEAFF.

This sequence joins TRBV5-4 and TRBJ2-3; D may be TRBD1 (6 bases). The CDR3 totals 13 residues. The germline V gene encodes CDR1 SGHNT and CDR2 YYREEE (reference sequence). V gave up 0 bases and J gave up 6 bases, with 8 bases separating them. For the CDR3, the DNA is TGTGCCAGCAGCTTGGACAGGGTGGATACGCAGTATTTT. Its translation: CASSLDRVDTQYF.

The V and J genes are TRBV7-9 and TRBJ2-5; 7 bases are shared with TRBD2. V shed 3 bases, J shed 5 bases, and the junction held 9 bases outside the gene matches. The CDR3 loop spans 15 amino acids. CDR1 and CDR2 (germline): SEHNR, FQNEAQ (reference sequence). The CDR3 spells CASSFGGRAGETQYF. DNA of the CDR3: TGTGCCAGCAGCTTTGGAGGGAGGGCCGGGGAGACCCAGTACTTC.

The chain employs TRBV19 and TRBJ2-2; D may be TRBD2 (6 bases). The CDR3 totals 14 residues. V lost 3 bases and J 8 bases, leaving 13 bases between the germline ends. The germline CDR1 and CDR2 sequences are LNHDA and SQIVND (reference sequence). CDR3 nucleotide sequence: TGTGCCAGTAGTATGGAGGGGTTGGCGGGGGAGCTGTTTTTT. The encoded protein is CASSMEGLAGELFF.

This chain connects TRBV9 to TRBJ1-1, with no clear D. Germline V gene data show CDR1 as SGDLS and CDR2 as YYNGEE. V lost 3 bases and J 1 base, leaving 13 bases between the germline ends. CDR3 length: 15 amino acids. CDR3 loop: CASSARSDGNTEAFF. DNA for the CDR3: TGTGCCAGCAGCGCCCGGAGCGACGGGAACACTGAAGCTTTCTTT.

V usage is TRBV28 and J usage is TRBJ1-6; a possible D gene is TRBD1 (6 bases). Germline V gene data show CDR1 as MDHEN and CDR2 as SYDVKM. The CDR3 is 16 residues long. V lost 7 bases and J 10 bases, leaving 23 bases between the germline ends. Here the CDR3 DNA reads TGTGCCAGCACCCTCCGGGGACGGGGGGCCAAATCACCCCTCCACTTT. This gives the protein CASTLRGRGAKSPLHF.

This clone was seen once. The chain links TRBV6-5 to TRBJ1-1; possibly TRBD1 for D (5 bases). The germline gives CDR1 MNHEY, CDR2 SVGAGI. The CDR3 extends over 14 amino acids. V gave up 0 bases and J gave up 6 bases, with 11 bases separating them. The chain's CDR3 is CASSYSTWGAEAFF. The CDR3 nucleotides are TGTGCCAGCAGTTACTCGACGTGGGGGGCTGAAGCTTTCTTT.

The CDR3 DNA reads as TGTGCCAGCAGCTTGACCCGGGGGAGACCCAGAGCTTTCTTT. Its translation is CASSLTRGRPRAFF. The chain is built from TRBV7-2 and TRBJ1-1, with a tentative D call TRBD1 (5 bases). The ends were cut back, 3 bases at V and 10 bases at J, with 18 bases in the middle. The CDR3 consists of 14 residues. The germline V gene encodes CDR1 SGHTA and CDR2 FQGNSA.

The chain combines TRBV3-1 (or the pseudogene TRBV3-2) with TRBJ1-2, with D hard to call. From germline, CDR1 is LGHDT and CDR2 YNNKEL (reference sequence). Trimming removed 5 bases from V and 4 bases from J, with 17 bases in between. The CDR3 consists of 15 residues. This CDR3 is CASSSPIPTGYGYTF. Here the CDR3 DNA reads TGTGCCAGCAGCTCACCAATACCGACGGGCTATGGCTACACCTTC.

This sequence joins TRBV4-1 and TRBJ1-3; D ambiguous. Deletions cut 1 base from V and 2 bases from J, with 6 bases between. Per the germline V gene, CDR1 is MGHRA and CDR2 is YSYEKL. This CDR3 is built from 14 residues. The CDR3 DNA reads TGCGCCAGCAGCCAAGGAGGCCCTGGAAACACCATATATTTT. The encoded protein is CASSQGGPGNTIYF.

The CDR3 sequence is CASRGTVSYSPLHF. DNA of the CDR3: TGTGCCAGCCGGGGGACAGTCAGTTATTCACCCCTCCACTTT. This chain uses TRBV11-2 with TRBJ1-6; 7 bases match TRBD1. The J segment lost 8 bases and the V segment lost 8 bases, leaving 9 bases of the junction unmatched. Germline CDR1 SGHAT, CDR2 FQNNGV. This CDR3 region has 14 residues.

The chain carries TRBV5-1 and TRBJ2-7; 7 nucleotides agree with TRBD1. The CDR3 is 16 residues long. Germline lookup yields CDR1 SGHRS and CDR2 YFSETQ. V gave up 4 bases and J gave up 0 bases; unmatched junction bases: 10. In nucleotides, the CDR3 is TGCGCCAGCAGCGCCGGACAGGCGCCGAGCTCCTACGAGCAGTACTTC. Translating it yields CASSAGQAPSSYEQYF.

This chain connects TRBV5-4 to TRBJ1-1; 10 nucleotides agree with TRBD1. Germline V gene lookup returns CDR1 SGHNT and CDR2 YYREEE (reference sequence). The CDR3 is made up of 16 amino acids. The J segment lost 0 bases and the V segment lost 0 bases, leaving 2 bases of the junction unmatched. CDR3 coding DNA: TGTGCCAGCAGCTTGGGGACAGGGGGTTTGAACACTGAAGCTTTCTTT. Translating it yields CASSLGTGGLNTEAFF.

This clone is a singleton in its sample. This CDR3 is CASSQPGLENYNEQFF. DNA of the CDR3: TGTGCCAGCAGCCAACCGGGACTAGAGAACTACAATGAGCAGTTCTTC. This sequence joins TRBV3-1 (or the pseudogene TRBV3-2) and TRBJ2-1; TRBD2 agrees at 8 bases. Germline V gene sequence: CDR1 LGHDT, CDR2 YNNKEL (reference sequence). The CDR3 sequence is 16 residues long. Trimming took 2 bases from V and 3 from J; bases not matched to a gene: 6.

The chain uses TRBV7-9 and TRBJ1-3, with D perhaps matching TRBD1 (5 bases). V gave up 5 bases and J gave up 1 base, with 15 bases separating them. Looked up from germline, CDR1 is SEHNR and CDR2 is FQNEAQ (reference sequence). The CDR3 is made up of 16 amino acids. Written as DNA, the CDR3 is TGTGCCAGCAGCCTCTCGGGGGTAGGATCTGGAAACACCATATATTTT. This gives the protein CASSLSGVGSGNTIYF.

This chain uses TRBV2 with TRBJ2-2, with 9 bases matching TRBD1. The CDR3 sequence is 16 residues long. Germline V gives CDR1 SNHLY, CDR2 FYNNEI. Trimming cost V 6 bases and J 5 bases; bases outside gene matches: 10. The CDR3 sequence: CASRATGGLLTGELFF. The CDR3 DNA sequence: TGTGCCAGCAGGGCCACAGGGGGCTTATTAACCGGGGAGCTGTTTTTT.

The J gene is TRBJ2-2, the V gene TRBV28, with 13 bases fitting TRBD2. CDR1 and CDR2 (germline): MDHEN, SYDVKM. J was trimmed by 5 bases and V by 6 bases; bases with no gene match: 9. The CDR3 has 17 residues. DNA of the CDR3: TGTGCCAGCAGCGGCACTAGCGGGAGGGCCCGAACCGGGGAGCTGTTTTTT. This encodes CASSGTSGRARTGELFF.

This clone has only a few counts. The rearrangement joins TRBV5-1 to TRBJ2-5; 12 nucleotides agree with TRBD2. The germline gives CDR1 SGHRS, CDR2 YFSETQ. Trimming cost V 0 bases and J 3 bases; bases outside gene matches: 6. The CDR3 is 17 residues long. CDR3 in DNA: TGCGCCAGCAGCTTGGTTCTAGCGGGAGGGCTCGAAGAGACCCAGTACTTC. This codes for CASSLVLAGGLEETQYF.

CDR3 loop: CATGGSSFYGYTF. The CDR3 nucleotides are TGTGCTACTGGGGGGTCATCTTTCTATGGCTACACCTTC. The chain uses TRBV6-5 and TRBJ1-2; possibly TRBD1 for D (5 bases). Germline CDR1 MNHEY, CDR2 SVGAGI. The CDR3 spans 13 residues.

This chain joins TRBV18 and TRBJ2-5; 8 bases are shared with TRBD1. The J segment lost 5 bases and the V segment lost 6 bases, leaving 14 bases of the junction unmatched. Looked up from germline, CDR1 is KGHSH and CDR2 is LQKENI. CDR3 length: 16 residues. The CDR3 reads CASSPQQGEIAETQYF. CDR3 DNA: TGTGCCAGCTCCCCCCAACAGGGGGAGATTGCGGAGACCCAGTACTTC.

This chain links TRBV9 with TRBJ1-1; 10 nucleotides match TRBD1. Per germline, CDR1 SGDLS and CDR2 YYNGEE. The CDR3 contains 16 residues. J lost 0 bases, V lost 4 bases, and 6 bases had no gene match. The CDR3 DNA reads as TGTGCCAGCAGCCTCAGACAGGGGGCCTTGAACACTGAAGCTTTCTTT. This codes for CASSLRQGALNTEAFF.

The chain carries TRBV7-9 and TRBJ2-1; D might be TRBD2 (7 bases). This CDR3 is built from 16 residues. V was pared by 10 bases and J by 1 base, with 20 bases between. CDR1 and CDR2 (germline): SEHNR, FQNEAQ (reference sequence). The DNA of the CDR3 is TGTGCCACGGGGGGCTTTAGGCAGCTGTCCTACAATGAGCAGTTCTTC. As protein: CATGGFRQLSYNEQFF.

CDR3 nucleotides: TGTGCCAGCTCACAAAAACTACAGGGGGGGTCGAACACCGGGGAGCTGTTTTTT. Translation: CASSQKLQGGSNTGELFF. This rearrangement joins TRBV18 to TRBJ2-2; perhaps TRBD1 as D (8 bases). The V gene lost 4 bases and the J gene lost 0 bases, with 18 bases spanning the gap. The CDR3 spans 18 residues. Germline assignment: CDR1 KGHSH and CDR2 LQKENI.

The sample holds one count of this clone. V is TRBV5-1 and J is TRBJ2-1, with TRBD2 matching over 8 bases. Per the germline V gene, CDR1 is SGHRS and CDR2 is YFSETQ. The V segment lost 4 bases and the J segment 0 bases; nucleotides outside the gene matches: 3. This CDR3 has 15 amino acids. Written as DNA, the CDR3 is TGCGCCAGCAGCCCGAGCGGGAGCTCCTACAATGAGCAGTTCTTC. The encoded protein is CASSPSGSSYNEQFF.

The chain uses TRBV18 and TRBJ2-1; 7 nucleotides agree with TRBD2. Germline V CDR1 and CDR2: KGHSH, LQKENI. This CDR3 is 14 amino acids long. J gave up 7 bases and V 3 bases, and 6 bases lay outside the gene matches. This CDR3 is CASSPQTSFNEQFF. In DNA, the CDR3 is TGTGCCAGCTCACCCCAGACTAGCTTTAATGAGCAGTTCTTC.

The V and J genes are TRBV7-9 and TRBJ1-1; D unresolved. The CDR3 is made up of 15 amino acids. The germline V and J ends were trimmed by 5 bases and 1 base, with 14 bases remaining between them. The germline V gene encodes CDR1 SEHNR and CDR2 FQNEAQ (reference sequence). The CDR3 DNA is TGTGCCAGCAGCCCCCCTCGGGGAGGGAACACTGAAGCTTTCTTT. Translating gives CASSPPRGGNTEAFF.

The chain carries TRBV20-1 and TRBJ2-7; D might be TRBD1 (5 bases). CDR3 size: 12 residues. CDR1 is DFQATT and CDR2 is SNEGSKA in the germline V gene (reference sequence). V shed 3 bases and J shed 5 bases, with 11 bases lying between them. The CDR3 DNA sequence: TGCAGTGCTAGTCTCAGGGTTGACGAGCAGTACTTC. Translated, it gives CSASLRVDEQYF.

This clone came up once. The gene calls are TRBV9 and TRBJ1-1; D unresolved. In germline, CDR1 is SGDLS, CDR2 YYNGEE. V was clipped by 4 bases and J by 0 bases, with 7 bases between them. The CDR3 covers 13 residues. This CDR3 is CASSLGMNTEAFF. Written as DNA, the CDR3 is TGTGCCAGCAGCCTAGGTATGAACACTGAAGCTTTCTTT.

This clone was seen a single time. The rearrangement joins TRBV2 to TRBJ1-1, with D hard to call. CDR3 size: 11 residues. V was pared by 7 bases and J by 7 bases, with 10 bases between. Germline V gene sequence: CDR1 SNHLY, CDR2 FYNNEI. Written as DNA, the CDR3 is TGTGCCAGCACCGCTAGGTTTGAAGCTTTCTTT. It is translated as CASTARFEAFF.

The rearrangement uses TRBV4-2 and TRBJ2-1; 8 bases align to TRBD1. V shed 1 base, J shed 6 bases, and the junction held 11 bases outside the gene matches. This CDR3 has 17 amino acids. Germline loops: CDR1 LGHNA, CDR2 YNFKEQ. CDR3 nucleotide sequence: TGTGCCAGCAGCCAAGGTGGTGTGGGGACAGGTCCCAATGAGCAGTTCTTC. Translation gives CASSQGGVGTGPNEQFF.